This section outlines one T cell receptor (beta chain) sequence together with its context. This sample was taken from a study of T cell changes during pregnancy in multiple sclerosis. Measured with immunoSEQ multiplex PCR; TCRdb has only the in-frame clones, and not every one. The sample lists approximately 35,000 clones, about 92% seen once, with less than 1.5% in the top ten. J gave up 6 bases and V 2 bases, and 7 bases lay outside the gene matches. Germline V CDR1 and CDR2: SGHAT, FQNNGV. The CDR3 covers 16 residues. Sequencing used PBMCs (not recorded whether the cells were cultured). The sequence was obtained from a female donor with multiple sclerosis, enrolled in a pregnancy study. V usage is TRBV11-2 and J usage is TRBJ2-1, with 10 bases matching TRBD2. The DNA of the CDR3 is TGTGCCAGCAGCTTAAGGTCGGCTAGCGGGAGCAATGAGCAGTTCTTC. Translating it yields CASSLRSASGSNEQFF.